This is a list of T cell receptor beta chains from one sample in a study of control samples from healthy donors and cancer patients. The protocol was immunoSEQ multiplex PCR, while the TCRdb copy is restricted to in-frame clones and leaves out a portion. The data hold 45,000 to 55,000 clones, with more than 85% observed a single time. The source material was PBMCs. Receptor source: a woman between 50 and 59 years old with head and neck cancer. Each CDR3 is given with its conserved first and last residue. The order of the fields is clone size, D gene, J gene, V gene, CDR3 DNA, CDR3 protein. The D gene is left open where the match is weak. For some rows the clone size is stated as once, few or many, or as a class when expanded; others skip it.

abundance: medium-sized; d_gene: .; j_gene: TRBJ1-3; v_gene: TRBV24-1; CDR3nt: TGTGCCACCAGTGGGAGTGGGGGGCAATCTGGAAACACCATATATTTT; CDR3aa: CATSGSGGQSGNTIYF
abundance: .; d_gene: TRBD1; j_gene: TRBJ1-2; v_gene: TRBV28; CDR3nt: TGTGCCAGCCGGGACAGTAGTTTGGGTTTCGATGGCTACACCTTC; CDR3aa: CASRDSSLGFDGYTF
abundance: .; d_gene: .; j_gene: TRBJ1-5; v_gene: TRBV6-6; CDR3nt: TGTGCCAGCAGTCTCCAGAGGGGGGCGTCAAGCAATCAGCCCCAGCATTTT; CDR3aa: CASSLQRGASSNQPQHF
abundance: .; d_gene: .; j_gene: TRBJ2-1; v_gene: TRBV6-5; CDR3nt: TGTGCCAGCAGTTACCCGCCTGGGCAGTTCTTC; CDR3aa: CASSYPPGQFF
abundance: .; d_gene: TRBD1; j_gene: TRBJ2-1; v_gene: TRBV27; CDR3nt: TGTGCCAGCAGCCGGACAGGAACCTACAATGAGCAGTTCTTC; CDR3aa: CASSRTGTYNEQFF
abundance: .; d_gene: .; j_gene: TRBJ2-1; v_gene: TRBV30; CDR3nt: TGTGCTTCCAGGGGCGAACGCTCCTACAATGAGCAGTTCTTC; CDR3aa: CASRGERSYNEQFF
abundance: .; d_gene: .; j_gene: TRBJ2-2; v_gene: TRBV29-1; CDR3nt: TGCAGCGTTGGGTACCTGGACGGCGGGGAGCTGTTTTTT; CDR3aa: CSVGYLDGGELFF
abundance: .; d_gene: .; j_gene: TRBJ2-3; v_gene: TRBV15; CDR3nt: TGTGCCACCAGCAGGGGGAGACTGACAGATACGCAGTATTTT; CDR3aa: CATSRGRLTDTQYF
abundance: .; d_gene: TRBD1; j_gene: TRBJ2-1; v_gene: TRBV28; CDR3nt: TGTGCCAGCAACCCGACAGGGGGGATACGCAATGAGCAGTTCTTC; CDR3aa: CASNPTGGIRNEQFF
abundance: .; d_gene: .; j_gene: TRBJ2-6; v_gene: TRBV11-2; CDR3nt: TGTGCCAGCAGTATCTCCCAAACGATCTCTGGGGCCAACGTCCTGACTTTC; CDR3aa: CASSISQTISGANVLTF
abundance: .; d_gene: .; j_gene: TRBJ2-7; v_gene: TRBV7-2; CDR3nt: TGTGCCAGCAGCTTAGGGGGGAAGCTAACCTACGAGCAGTACTTC; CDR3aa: CASSLGGKLTYEQYF
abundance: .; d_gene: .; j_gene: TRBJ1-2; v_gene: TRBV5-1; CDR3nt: TGCGCCAGCAGCCCACGGGACACTAGAGGTGGCTACACCTTC; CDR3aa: CASSPRDTRGGYTF
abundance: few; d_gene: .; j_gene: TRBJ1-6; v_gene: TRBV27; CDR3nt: TGTGCCAGCAGTCCCCAACTGCTGCTTAATTCACCCCTCCACTTT; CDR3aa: CASSPQLLLNSPLHF
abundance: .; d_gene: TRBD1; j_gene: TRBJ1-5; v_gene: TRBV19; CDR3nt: TGTGCCAGTAGTATAGATCGGGACAGGGCCAACAATCAGCCCCAGCATTTT; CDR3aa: CASSIDRDRANNQPQHF
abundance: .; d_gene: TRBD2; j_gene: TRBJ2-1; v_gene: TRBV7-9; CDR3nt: TGTGCCAGCAGCCCGCGACTAGCGGGCAGCTACAATGAGCAGTTCTTC; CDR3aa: CASSPRLAGSYNEQFF
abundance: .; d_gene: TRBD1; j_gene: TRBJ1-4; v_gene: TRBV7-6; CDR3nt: TGTGCCAGCAGCTTGGACAGGGAACTAACTAATGAAAAACTGTTTTTT; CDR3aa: CASSLDRELTNEKLFF